Listed here are 27 T cell receptor beta chains from one sample, sequenced in a study of shared clonotypes between healthy human individuals. Method: immunoSEQ multiplex PCR; TCRdb's copy keeps in-frame clones and lacks some. The repertoire holds 700,000 to 950,000 clones, with 90% to 97% as singletons. It was CD45RO-negative cells, positively selected for CCR7, that made up naive CD8 cells, with terminally differentiated effector memory CD45RA+ cells excluded. The sequenced material came from naive CD8+ T cells sorted from blood. The receptors were gathered from a man under 40 in good health.

The chain has TRBV7-9 and TRBJ2-5; TRBD2 aligns across 8 bases. Germline assignment: CDR1 SEHNR and CDR2 FQNEAQ (reference sequence). This CDR3 spans 15 amino acids. The V gene end was trimmed by 7 bases and the J gene end by 6 bases; junction bases not matched to a gene: 13. The CDR3 spells CASTGGRGEGKTQYF. DNA of the CDR3: TGTGCCAGCACCGGCGGGCGGGGGGAGGGGAAGACCCAGTACTTC.

The chain carries TRBV11-2 and TRBJ2-3, with D tentatively TRBD1 or TRBD2 (5 bases each). Trimming removed 4 bases at V and 5 bases at J, with 19 bases between. Germline V gene lookup returns CDR1 SGHAT and CDR2 FQNNGV. The CDR3 consists of 16 residues. CDR3 residues: CASSSPRSGRRDTQYF. The CDR3 bases are TGTGCCAGCAGCTCACCGCGCTCGGGACGACGAGATACGCAGTATTTT.

This chain uses TRBV18 with TRBJ2-2; tentatively, D is TRBD1 (7 bases). V lost 0 bases and J lost 4, with 15 bases in between. Germline CDR1 is KGHSH and CDR2 is LQKENI. The CDR3 runs to 17 residues. CDR3 residues: CASSPPGGGGATGELFF. The CDR3, as DNA: TGTGCCAGCTCACCACCAGGAGGAGGGGGCGCCACCGGGGAGCTGTTTTTT.

J is TRBJ1-1 and V is TRBV4-3; TRBD1 is a possible D gene (6 bases). V was shortened by 0 bases and J by 3 bases, with 11 bases between the two germline ends. In germline, CDR1 is LGHNA, CDR2 YSLEER. The CDR3 loop spans 15 amino acids. DNA of the CDR3: TGCGCCAGCAGCCAAGAGCCGGGGGCTCACACTGAAGCTTTCTTT. It codes for CASSQEPGAHTEAFF.

V gene TRBV28 combines with J gene TRBJ1-5, with unresolved D. V was clipped by 10 bases and J by 6 bases, with 19 bases between them. The CDR3 has 14 residues. Germline V CDR1 and CDR2: MDHEN, SYDVKM. The CDR3 spells CAIQGGVGSQPQHF. CDR3 nucleotides: TGTGCCATCCAAGGTGGGGTTGGGAGTCAGCCCCAGCATTTT.

This chain joins TRBV30 and TRBJ2-7, with D perhaps assigned TRBD1 or TRBD2 (5 bases each). The CDR3 runs to 15 residues. Deletions cut 1 base from V and 5 bases from J, with 18 bases between. Germline V gives CDR1 GTSNPN, CDR2 SVGIG (reference sequence). This chain's CDR3 is CAWSGGDHPVDEQYF. CDR3 DNA sequence: TGTGCCTGGAGTGGAGGGGACCACCCTGTGGACGAGCAGTACTTC.

Notes on this clone: Other DNA sequences within the sample encode an identical CDR3. J is TRBJ2-2 and V is TRBV7-9; D is unclear. Trimming stripped 0 bases from V and 4 bases from J, with 6 bases between. The CDR3 loop spans 14 amino acids. CDR1 and CDR2 from the germline V gene are SEHNR and FQNEAQ (reference sequence). The CDR3 sequence: CASSLAGVTGELFF. The CDR3 DNA sequence: TGTGCCAGCAGCTTAGCTGGGGTCACCGGGGAGCTGTTTTTT.

The chain is built from TRBV29-1 and TRBJ2-1; 11 nucleotides agree with TRBD2. CDR3 length equals 16 residues. J lost 2 bases, V lost 3 bases, and 6 bases had no gene match. Per the germline V gene, CDR1 is SQVTM and CDR2 is ANQGSEA. The CDR3 coding sequence is TGCAGCGTTGACCCTGGACTAGCGGGCCCCTACAATGAGCAGTTCTTC. It is translated as CSVDPGLAGPYNEQFF.

Of note for this clone: This sample also contains other DNA sequences that code for the same CDR3. The rearrangement uses TRBV5-5 and TRBJ2-7; possibly TRBD1 for D (6 bases). CDR1 is SGHKS, CDR2 YYEKEE, per germline (reference sequence). The CDR3 spans 15 residues. V was cut by 0 bases and J by 0 bases, with 10 bases left in between. This CDR3 reads CASSLVTGSSYEQYF. Written as DNA, the CDR3 is TGTGCCAGCAGCTTGGTAACAGGGAGCTCCTACGAGCAGTACTTC.

This chain joins TRBV6-1 and TRBJ2-7; 7 nucleotides match TRBD1. The germline V gene encodes CDR1 MNHNS and CDR2 SASEGT. V lost 6 bases and J lost 4; bases outside the gene matches: 3. The CDR3 consists of 12 residues. CDR3: CASRDRNYEQYF. The CDR3 nucleotides are TGTGCCAGCAGGGACAGGAATTACGAGCAGTACTTC.

J is TRBJ2-1 and V is TRBV5-5; no clear D. CDR3 length: 15 amino acids. CDR1 is SGHKS, CDR2 YYEKEE, per germline (reference sequence). The V and J ends lost 1 base and 3 bases respectively, with 11 bases between them. DNA for the CDR3: TGTGCCAGCAGCTTGAGGCTAGAATTCTACAATGAGCAGTTCTTC. Translation gives CASSLRLEFYNEQFF.

V is TRBV2 and J is TRBJ2-5; 11 nucleotides line up with TRBD2. Germline V gene data show CDR1 as SNHLY and CDR2 as FYNNEI. CDR3 length: 16 residues. With 4 bases clipped from V and 5 bases from J, the junction kept 9 bases outside the gene matches. CDR3 bases: TGTGCCAGCAGTGCTACTAGCGGGAGTAATCGCGAGACCCAGTACTTC. It translates to CASSATSGSNRETQYF.

This chain links TRBV27 with TRBJ1-5; maybe TRBD1 (5 bases). The CDR3 runs to 15 residues. Trimming cost V 5 bases and J 3 bases, with 14 bases left between them. The germline V gene has CDR1 MNHEY and CDR2 SMNVEV (reference sequence). The CDR3 DNA is TGTGCCAGCAGTACGCGAACAGGACCCAATCAGCCCCAGCATTTT. It yields the protein CASSTRTGPNQPQHF.

The chain links TRBV7-9 to TRBJ1-4, with 7 bases aligning to TRBD1. This CDR3 spans 15 amino acids. Germline V gene data show CDR1 as SEHNR and CDR2 as FQNEAQ (reference sequence). Germline trimming cut 6 bases from V and 4 bases from J; bases unmatched to any gene: 8. The CDR3, as DNA: TGTGCCAGCAGTCCACCGACAGGGCTTAATGAAAAACTGTTTTTT. Its translation is CASSPPTGLNEKLFF.

The chain carries TRBV7-2 and TRBJ2-3; 7 nucleotides match TRBD1. Germline V gene data show CDR1 as SGHTA and CDR2 as FQGNSA. The CDR3 consists of 15 residues. Germline trimming cut 7 bases from V and 0 bases from J; bases unmatched to any gene: 7. The CDR3 spells CASTMTGTSTDTQYF. CDR3 sequence (DNA): TGTGCCAGCACGATGACAGGGACGAGCACAGATACGCAGTATTTT.

The V and J genes are TRBV11-3 and TRBJ2-3; no clear D. This CDR3 has 16 residues. Germline V lookup: CDR1 SGHNT, CDR2 YENEEA. V lost 1 base and J 2 bases, leaving 13 bases between the germline ends. CDR3 bases: TGTGCCAGCAGCTTAGGGCCTAGAGAGCTCACAGATACGCAGTATTTT. This encodes CASSLGPRELTDTQYF.

The gene calls are TRBV10-3 and TRBJ1-5; 9 nucleotides line up with TRBD1. This CDR3 is built from 15 residues. V lost 4 bases and J lost 4; bases outside the gene matches: 5. Germline CDR1 ENHRY, CDR2 SYGVKD. The DNA of the CDR3 is TGTGCCATCAGTGGTGCGGGACAGGGTAATCAGCCCCAGCATTTT. Translation gives CAISGAGQGNQPQHF.

The chain links TRBV6-1 to TRBJ1-2; a weak D match, TRBD1 (6 bases). The V gene's germline CDR1 is MNHNS and CDR2 SASEGT. The CDR3 contains 15 residues. V shed 1 base and J shed 1 base, with 10 bases lying between them. CDR3 residues: CASSEGQGINYGYTF. The CDR3 coding sequence is TGTGCCAGCAGTGAAGGGCAGGGGATTAACTATGGCTACACCTTC.

The rearrangement uses TRBV10-3 and TRBJ2-1; D could derive from TRBD1 or TRBD2 (5 bases each). The germline CDR1 and CDR2 sequences are ENHRY and SYGVKD. The CDR3 has 16 residues. The V end lost 3 bases, the J end lost 0 bases, and 12 bases lay between the germline ends. The CDR3 region has the DNA TGTGCCATCAGTGACCCGGCAGGGAGCTCCTACAATGAGCAGTTCTTC. Translating it yields CAISDPAGSSYNEQFF.

The chain has TRBV27 and TRBJ2-1; D is possibly TRBD2 (5 bases). Germline CDR1 is MNHEY and CDR2 is SMNVEV (reference sequence). The V gene lost 4 bases and the J gene lost 6 bases, with 13 bases spanning the gap. This CDR3 contains 14 residues. CDR3: CASSSPSSVNEQFF. The CDR3 DNA reads TGTGCCAGCAGTTCCCCTAGCTCAGTCAATGAGCAGTTCTTC.

V is TRBV2 and J is TRBJ1-2; D unclear. This CDR3 is 11 amino acids long. Germline CDR1 is SNHLY and CDR2 is FYNNEI. V dropped 11 bases and J dropped 6 bases, with 13 bases sitting between them. The CDR3 reads CADGTRDGYTF. Here the CDR3 DNA reads TGTGCCGACGGAACTAGGGATGGCTACACCTTC.

CDR3 in DNA: TGCAGCGTTGAAGATCCGGAGCTAGACTCCTACAATGAGCAGTTCTTC. It is translated as CSVEDPELDSYNEQFF. The chain joins TRBV29-1 to TRBJ2-1; no firm D call. This CDR3 is 16 amino acids long. Trimming took off 0 bases at V and 0 bases at J, with 12 bases between the two ends. Germline loops: CDR1 SQVTM, CDR2 ANQGSEA.

This chain connects TRBV29-1 to TRBJ2-7; D uncertain. Germline values: CDR1 SQVTM, CDR2 ANQGSEA. Deletions cut 4 bases from V and 2 bases from J, with 15 bases between. This CDR3 spans 14 amino acids. CDR3 residues: CSVVRADGPYEQYF. The CDR3 DNA reads TGCAGCGTTGTACGGGCGGACGGACCCTACGAGCAGTACTTC.

The V call is TRBV5-6, the J call TRBJ2-7, with no clear D. The V gene's germline CDR1 is SGHDT and CDR2 YYEEEE. This CDR3 has 14 amino acids. V dropped 0 bases and J dropped 2 bases, with 9 bases sitting between them. CDR3 bases: TGTGCCAGCAGCTTGGTGGCACAGACCTACGAGCAGTACTTC. Its protein product is CASSLVAQTYEQYF.

This clone was observed a few times. The rearrangement joins TRBV4-1 to TRBJ2-7; D gene unclear. V lost 3 bases and J lost 2, with 14 bases in between. There are 15 residues in the CDR3. The germline gives CDR1 MGHRA, CDR2 YSYEKL. CDR3 DNA sequence: TGCGCCAGCAGCCACCCCCCGGGTCGGCCCTACGAGCAGTACTTC. It encodes CASSHPPGRPYEQYF.

The chain combines TRBV6-1 with TRBJ2-7; the D is unclear. The V end lost 8 bases, the J end lost 3 bases, and 14 bases lay between the germline ends. The CDR3 spans 13 residues. Germline V gives CDR1 MNHNS, CDR2 SASEGT. CDR3 coding DNA: TGTGCCAGCCTAGACTCCTCTCTCTACGAGCAGTACTTC. This gives the protein CASLDSSLYEQYF.

The chain is built from TRBV19 and TRBJ2-3; 9 positions match TRBD2. The CDR3 sequence is 15 residues long. The V gene end was trimmed by 3 bases and the J gene end by 2 bases; junction bases not matched to a gene: 3. The germline V gene has CDR1 LNHDA and CDR2 SQIVND (reference sequence). DNA for the CDR3: TGTGCCAGTAGTATTGGCGGGAGGGACACAGATACGCAGTATTTT. As protein: CASSIGGRDTDTQYF.